One and the same sample provided the 16 T cell receptor beta chains below, sequenced in a study of tumor-infiltrating lymphocytes in primary liver carcinoma. Extraction also yielded germline DNA, while blood RNA was obtained from unsorted whole blood. From 500 ng total RNA, TCR beta cDNA was generated with a primer in the constant region. ARM-PCR, slightly modified, supplied the TCR beta libraries through three nested multiplex PCR rounds. Investigators reported that the first two PCR rounds, at roughly 11 cycles each, used TRBV1-TRBV30 forward primers with a C-beta reverse primer. TCRdb processed the multiplex PCR reads anew with MiXCR; each CDR3 protein has one entry. The table records about 330,000 distinct CDR3 sequences, 65% of them present only once. The material sequenced was peripheral blood. The receptor set was obtained from a man in his forties with primary liver carcinoma and hepatitis B virus infection.

This chain connects TRBV29-1 to TRBJ1-3; D uncertain. V was cut by 4 bases and J by 9 bases, with 10 bases left in between. Germline V gene data show CDR1 as SQVTM and CDR2 as ANQGSEA. This CDR3 region has 11 residues. DNA of the CDR3: TGCAGCGTTGTCCTCGGATGCACCATATATTTT. Its protein is CSVVLGCTIYF.

This clonotype was observed a few times. The V gene is TRBV5-1, the J gene TRBJ2-7; a possible D gene is TRBD2 (5 bases). Trimming shortened V by 2 bases and J by 0 bases, and 12 bases separated the two germline ends. The CDR3 covers 15 residues. Germline V gene sequence: CDR1 SGHRS, CDR2 YFSETQ. The CDR3 coding sequence is TGCGCCAGCAGCTTCGGAGGCGCGATCTCCTACGAGCAGTACTTC. Translation gives CASSFGGAISYEQYF.

A remark on this clonotype: One base away lies a much larger clone, so this may be a sequencing read error. The chain carries TRBV6-1 and TRBJ2-7, with TRBD1 matching 8 bases. The CDR3 loop spans 13 amino acids. The germline gives CDR1 MNHNS, CDR2 SASEGT. The CDR3, as DNA: TGTGTCAGCAGTCTTGACAGGGGCTACGAGCAGTACTTC. Protein sequence: CVSSLDRGYEQYF.

The genes are TRBV11-2 and TRBJ2-1; 9 bases are shared with TRBD1. V gave up 4 bases and J gave up 9 bases; unmatched junction bases: 16. The CDR3 consists of 17 residues. Germline V CDR1 and CDR2: SGHAT, FQNNGV. This CDR3 reads CASSSIIPGQGLSEQFF. CDR3 in DNA: TGTGCCAGCAGCTCTATCATCCCGGGACAGGGTCTCAGTGAGCAGTTCTTC.

Concerning this clonotype itself: A much larger clone sits a single nucleotide away, making a read error possible. This rearrangement joins TRBV4-2 to TRBJ2-7; perhaps TRBD1 as D (5 bases). Germline V gene data show CDR1 as LGHNA and CDR2 as YNFKEQ. Trimming cost V 1 base and J 3 bases, with 16 bases left between them. The CDR3 totals 16 residues. The CDR3 protein is CASSQAEIGAGYEQYF. As DNA, the CDR3 is TGTGCCAGCAGCCAAGCCGAGATAGGGGCAGGCTACGAGCAGTACTTC.

This chain joins TRBV7-9 and TRBJ2-7; 10 bases are shared with TRBD2. J was trimmed by 5 bases and V by 3 bases; bases with no gene match: 7. The length of the CDR3 is 15 residues. Germline V CDR1 and CDR2: SEHNR, FQNEAQ (reference sequence). Written as DNA, the CDR3 is TGTGCCAGCAGCTTTCTGGCTAGCGGGAGCCACGAGCAGTACTTC. Translation gives CASSFLASGSHEQYF.

This clonotype was counted a few times. At one end, the junction sequence differs from germline, possibly due to a read error. V is TRBV4-1 and J is TRBJ1-4; D ambiguous. The CDR3 runs 15 residues. CDR1 and CDR2 (germline): MGHRA, YSYEKL. The CDR3 nucleotides are TGCGCCAGCAGCCAAGTCCGGGAAAGAATGGAAAGACTGTTTTTT. Translation: CASSQVRERMERLFF.

The J gene is TRBJ1-5, the V gene TRBV7-8; tentative D call: TRBD1 (5 bases). The germline V and J ends were trimmed by 5 bases and 6 bases, with 17 bases remaining between them. Germline CDR1 is SGHVS and CDR2 is FQNEAQ. The CDR3 runs to 15 residues. DNA of the CDR3: TGTGCCAGCAGCATCTCGGGACGAGACTCTCAGCCCCAGCATTTT. Encoded protein: CASSISGRDSQPQHF.

Note on this clonotype: Since a much larger clone is just one base distant, this may be a read error. This chain links TRBV4-1 with TRBJ2-3; D uncertain. The CDR3 has 17 amino acids. CDR1 and CDR2 (germline): MGHRA, YSYEKL. CDR3 residues: CDSSQGITNKHSDTQYF. The CDR3 region has the DNA TGCGACAGCAGCCAAGGGATTACGAACAAACACTCAGATACGCAGTATTTT.

For this clonotype: No conserved phenylalanine or tryptophan is present at the end of the CDR3, so a read error is the likely explanation. The limits of the CDR3 on the DNA are not certain, so only TCRdb's listed CDR3 is given. The chain links TRBV12-3 or TRBV12-4 to TRBJ2-7. With termini counted, the CDR3 has 12 amino acids. The CDR3 region is CASSLSGWEQYL.

This clonotype was observed once. V usage is TRBV11-2 and J usage is TRBJ2-1, with 10 bases lining up with TRBD2. The CDR3 has 19 residues. Trimming at V came to 4 bases and at J to 9 bases, leaving 21 bases not matched to a gene. Germline V gene lookup returns CDR1 SGHAT and CDR2 FQNNGV. The CDR3 is CASSSTPVAGASGRSEQFF. The DNA for the CDR3 is TGTGCCAGCAGCTCCACCCCCGTAGCGGGGGCTAGCGGGAGATCTGAGCAGTTCTTC. Full variable domain (remainder filled in from reference TRBV11-2 and TRBJ2-1): EAGVAQSPRYKIIEKRQSVAFWCNPISGHATLYWYQQILGQGPKLLIQFQNNGVVDDSQLPKDRFSAERLKGVDSTLKIQPAKLEDSAVYLCASSSTPVAGASGRSEQFFGPGTRLTVL.

The chain couples TRBV5-1 to TRBJ2-1; D might be TRBD1 (5 bases). The CDR3 length is 14 residues. The germline V and J ends were trimmed by 4 bases and 12 bases, with 20 bases remaining between them. CDR1 and CDR2 (germline): SGHRS, YFSETQ. This CDR3 is CASSIEPRVYGQFF. The CDR3 coding sequence is TGCGCCAGCAGCATCGAGCCCAGGGTTTACGGGCAGTTCTTC.

CDR3 nucleotides: TGCGCCAGCAGCTGGGAACTAGCGGGACAAGAGACCCAGTACTTC. Protein sequence: CASSWELAGQETQYF. The chain has TRBV5-1 and TRBJ2-5, with 10 bases matching TRBD2. Germline V lookup: CDR1 SGHRS, CDR2 YFSETQ. The CDR3 runs 15 residues. Losses at the gene ends were 3 bases for V and 2 bases for J; bases not matched to a gene: 4.

On this clonotype: The junction differs from germline at one of its ends, possibly a read error. This sequence joins TRBV10-3 and TRBJ2-4; TRBD1 is a possible D gene (6 bases). The CDR3 is 16 residues long. Germline V gene sequence: CDR1 ENHRY, CDR2 SYGVKD. CDR3: CSISANRDTAKNIQYF. The CDR3 nucleotides read TGTTCCATCAGTGCCAACCGGGACACGGCCAAAAACATTCAGTACTTC.

Of note for this clonotype: The junction departs from the called germline gene at one end, perhaps through a read error. J is TRBJ2-3 and V is TRBV11-2; a weak D match, TRBD2 (6 bases). The CDR3 is 13 amino acids. Germline V gene lookup returns CDR1 SGHAT and CDR2 FQNNGV. The CDR3 coding sequence is TGTGCTAGCAGCTTCGGGGAGGTGGATAAGCAGTATTTT. It encodes CASSFGEVDKQYF.

Regarding this clonotype: Since a much larger clone is just one base distant, this may be a read error. V is TRBV12-3 or TRBV12-4 and J is TRBJ2-1; 10 nucleotides agree with TRBD2. The CDR3 loop spans 14 amino acids. Losses at the gene ends were 7 bases for V and 8 bases for J; bases not matched to a gene: 8. CDR3 protein: CASIKREGGDEQFF. CDR3 sequence (DNA): TGTGCCAGCATCAAGCGGGAGGGGGGAGATGAGCAGTTCTTC.